This T cell receptor beta chain was sequenced for a study of T cells in Graves' hyperthyroidism and ophthalmopathy. This clonotype appeared a few times. What it binds is not known. Amplified TCR beta CDR3 regions came from RNA transcripts. Primed by the HTBI set, a first-round RT-PCR was run on the TCR CDR3. TCRdb processed the multiplex PCR reads anew with MiXCR; each CDR3 protein has one entry. The sample lists 600,000 to 800,000 distinct CDR3 sequences; roughly a third were seen once. The study, taken as a whole, reports: A 13 V-J model separated ophthalmopathy from stable hyperthyroidism.

Diagnosis rested on symptoms, serum thyroxine and TRAb, thyroid ultrasound, and orbital computed tomography. Sequencing used blood. This sequence was found in a woman in her 40s with Graves' hyperthyroidism.

The CDR3 region is CALGPGANVLTF. CDR3 nucleotides: TGTGCCCTAGGCCCCGGGGCCAACGTCCTGACTTTC. The chain employs TRBV10-3 and TRBJ2-6; D ambiguous. Trimming cost V 11 bases and J 4 bases, with 9 bases left between them. CDR3 length: 12 amino acids. Germline V CDR1 and CDR2: ENHRY, SYGVKD.